This TCR beta chain emerged from a study of shared clonotypes between healthy human individuals. Overall study findings and caveats: Donors were few, which limited the genetic and exposure-history diversity represented. Incompleteness in sorted-subset sequencing, despite large depth, was shown by rarefaction.

A word on this clone: The antigen is not known.

Profiling relied on immunoSEQ multiplex PCR, and the TCRdb table lists in-frame clones only, not all of them. The table has around 1.9 million clones, approximately 92% seen once. This CDR3 spans 16 amino acids. CDR1 and CDR2 from the germline V gene are SGHTA and FQGNSA. V lost 2 bases and J lost 2; bases outside the gene matches: 4. CD45RO-negative CD8 cells positively selected for CCR7 made up the naive population, which excluded terminally differentiated effector memory CD45RA+ cells. Donors included only healthy HIV-negative adults lacking recent acute infections or vaccinations. The donors were all Caucasian adults (living in Nashville, Tennessee).

The chain joins TRBV7-2 to TRBJ2-2; 8 bases align to TRBD2. Specimen: naive CD8+ T cells from PBMCs. This clonotype was obtained from a man between 18 and 35 years old in good health. Some clones in this sample may be carry-over from other donors' samples. CDR3 sequence (DNA): TGTGCCAGCAGCTTATTGGCGGGAGGTAACACCGGGGAGCTGTTTTTT. Amino acids: CASSLLAGGNTGELFF.